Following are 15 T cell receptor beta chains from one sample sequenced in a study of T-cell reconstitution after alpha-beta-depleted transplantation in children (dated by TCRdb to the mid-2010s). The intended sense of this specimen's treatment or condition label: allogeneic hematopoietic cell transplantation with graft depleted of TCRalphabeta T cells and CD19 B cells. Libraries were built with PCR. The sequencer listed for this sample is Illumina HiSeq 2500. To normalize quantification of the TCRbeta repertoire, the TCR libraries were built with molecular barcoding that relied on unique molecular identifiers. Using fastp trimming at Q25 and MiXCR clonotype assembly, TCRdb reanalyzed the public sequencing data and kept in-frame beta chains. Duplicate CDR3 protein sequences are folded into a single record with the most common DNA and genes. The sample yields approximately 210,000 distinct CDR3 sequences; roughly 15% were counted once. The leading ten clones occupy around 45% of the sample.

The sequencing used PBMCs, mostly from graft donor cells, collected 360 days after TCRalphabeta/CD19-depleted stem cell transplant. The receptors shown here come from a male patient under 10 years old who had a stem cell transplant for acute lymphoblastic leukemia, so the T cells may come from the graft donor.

The CDR3 reads CASSLNSPLHF. The DNA for the CDR3 is TGTGCCAGCAGTTTGAATTCACCCCTCCACTTT. The rearrangement uses TRBV12-3 or TRBV12-4 and TRBJ1-6; D call uncertain. The V gene lost 3 bases and the J gene lost 7 bases, with 1 base spanning the gap. This CDR3 is built from 11 residues.

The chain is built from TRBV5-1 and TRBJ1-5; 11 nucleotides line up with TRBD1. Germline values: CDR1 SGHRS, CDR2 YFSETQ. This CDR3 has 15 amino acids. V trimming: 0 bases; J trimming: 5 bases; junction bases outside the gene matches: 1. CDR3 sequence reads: CASSLGDRGDQPQHF. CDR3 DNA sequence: TGCGCCAGCAGCTTGGGGGACAGGGGGGATCAGCCCCAGCATTTT. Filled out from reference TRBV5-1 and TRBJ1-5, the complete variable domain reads KAGVTQTPRYLIKTRGQQVTLSCSPISGHRSVSWYQQTPGQGLQFLFEYFSETQRNKGNFPGRFSGRQFSNSRSEMNVSTLELGDSALYLCASSLGDRGDQPQHFGDGTRLSIL.

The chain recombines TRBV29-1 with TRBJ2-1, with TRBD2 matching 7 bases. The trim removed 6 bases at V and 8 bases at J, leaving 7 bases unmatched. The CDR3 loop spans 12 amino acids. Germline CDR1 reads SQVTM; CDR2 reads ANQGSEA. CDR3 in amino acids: CSVGGREDEQFF. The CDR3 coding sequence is TGCAGCGTGGGAGGGAGGGAGGATGAGCAGTTCTTC.

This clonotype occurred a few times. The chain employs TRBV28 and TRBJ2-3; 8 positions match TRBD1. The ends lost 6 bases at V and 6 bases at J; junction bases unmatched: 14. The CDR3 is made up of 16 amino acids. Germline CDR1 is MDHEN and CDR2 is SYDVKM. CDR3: CASSHGDRLSEDTQYF. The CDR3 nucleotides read TGTGCCAGCAGCCATGGGGACAGGCTGAGTGAGGATACGCAGTATTTT.

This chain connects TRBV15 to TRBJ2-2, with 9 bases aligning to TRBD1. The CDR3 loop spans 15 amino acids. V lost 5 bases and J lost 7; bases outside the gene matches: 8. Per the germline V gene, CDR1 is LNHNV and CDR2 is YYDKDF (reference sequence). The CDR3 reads CATSSRTGVIGELFF. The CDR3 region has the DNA TGTGCCACCAGCTCCCGGACAGGGGTTATCGGGGAGCTGTTTTTT.

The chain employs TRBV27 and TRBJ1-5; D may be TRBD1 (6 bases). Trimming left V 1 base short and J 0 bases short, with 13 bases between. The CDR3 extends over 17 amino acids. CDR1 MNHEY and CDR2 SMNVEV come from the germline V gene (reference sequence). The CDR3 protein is CASSLYWGANSNQPQHF. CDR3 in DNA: TGTGCCAGCAGTTTATATTGGGGGGCCAATAGCAATCAGCCCCAGCATTTT.

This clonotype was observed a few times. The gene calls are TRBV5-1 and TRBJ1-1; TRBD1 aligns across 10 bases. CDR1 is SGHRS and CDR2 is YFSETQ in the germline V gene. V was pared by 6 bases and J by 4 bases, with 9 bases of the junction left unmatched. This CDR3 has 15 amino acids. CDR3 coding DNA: TGCGCCAGCACCCTAGGGGGACAGGGGAGCACTGAAGCTTTCTTT. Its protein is CASTLGGQGSTEAFF. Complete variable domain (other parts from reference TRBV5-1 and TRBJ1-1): KAGVTQTPRYLIKTRGQQVTLSCSPISGHRSVSWYQQTPGQGLQFLFEYFSETQRNKGNFPGRFSGRQFSNSRSEMNVSTLELGDSALYLCASTLGGQGSTEAFFGQGTRLTVV.

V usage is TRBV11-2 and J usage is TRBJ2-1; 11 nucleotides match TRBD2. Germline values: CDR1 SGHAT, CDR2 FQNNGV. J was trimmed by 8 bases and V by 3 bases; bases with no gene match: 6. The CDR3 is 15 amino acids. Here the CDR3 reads CASSFTSGSHDEQFF. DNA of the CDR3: TGTGCCAGCAGCTTTACTAGCGGGAGCCACGATGAGCAGTTCTTC.

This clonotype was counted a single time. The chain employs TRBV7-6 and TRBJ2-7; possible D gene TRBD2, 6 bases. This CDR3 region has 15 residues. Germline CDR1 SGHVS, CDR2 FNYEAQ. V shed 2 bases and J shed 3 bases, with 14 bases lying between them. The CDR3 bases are TGTGCCAGCAGCTTATGGACGGGGGAAGACTACGAGCAGTACTTC. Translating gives CASSLWTGEDYEQYF.

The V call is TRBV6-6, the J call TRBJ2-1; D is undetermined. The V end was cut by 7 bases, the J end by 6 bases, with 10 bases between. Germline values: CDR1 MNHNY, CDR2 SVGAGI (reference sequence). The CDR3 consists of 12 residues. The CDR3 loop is CASTLGSNEQFF. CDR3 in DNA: TGTGCCAGCACCCTGGGGTCCAATGAGCAGTTCTTC.

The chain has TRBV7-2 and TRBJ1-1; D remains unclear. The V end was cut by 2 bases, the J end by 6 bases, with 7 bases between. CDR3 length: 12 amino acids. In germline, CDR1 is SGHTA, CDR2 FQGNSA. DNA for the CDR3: TGTGCCAGCAGCTTACGTTTGGCTGAAGCTTTCTTT. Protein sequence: CASSLRLAEAFF.

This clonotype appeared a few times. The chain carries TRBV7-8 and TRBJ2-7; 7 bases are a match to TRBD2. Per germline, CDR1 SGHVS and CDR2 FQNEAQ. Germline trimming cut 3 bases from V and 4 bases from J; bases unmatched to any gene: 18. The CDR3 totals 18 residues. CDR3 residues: CASSFVTAWRERRYEQYF. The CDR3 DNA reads TGTGCCAGCAGCTTTGTTACGGCGTGGCGGGAGAGAAGGTACGAGCAGTACTTC.

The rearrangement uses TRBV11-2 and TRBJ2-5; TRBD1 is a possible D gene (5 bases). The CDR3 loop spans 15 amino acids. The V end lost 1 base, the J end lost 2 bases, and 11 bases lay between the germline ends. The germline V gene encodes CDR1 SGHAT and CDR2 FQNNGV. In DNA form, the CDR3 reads TGTGCCAGCAGCTTAGGGACACGGACGCAAGAGACCCAGTACTTC. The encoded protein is CASSLGTRTQETQYF.

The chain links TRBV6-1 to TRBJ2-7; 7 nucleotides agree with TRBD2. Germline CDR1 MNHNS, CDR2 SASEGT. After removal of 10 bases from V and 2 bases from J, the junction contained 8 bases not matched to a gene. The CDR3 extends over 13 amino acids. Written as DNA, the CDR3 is TGTGCCACCGGGGGGACGCCTCCCTACGAGCAGTACTTC. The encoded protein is CATGGTPPYEQYF.

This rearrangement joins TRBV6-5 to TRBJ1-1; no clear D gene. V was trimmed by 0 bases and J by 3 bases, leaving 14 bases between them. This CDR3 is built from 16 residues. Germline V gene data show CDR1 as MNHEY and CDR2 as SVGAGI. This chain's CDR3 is CASSYSYRSIDTEAFF. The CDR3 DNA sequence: TGTGCCAGCAGTTACTCGTACCGATCGATTGACACTGAAGCTTTCTTT.